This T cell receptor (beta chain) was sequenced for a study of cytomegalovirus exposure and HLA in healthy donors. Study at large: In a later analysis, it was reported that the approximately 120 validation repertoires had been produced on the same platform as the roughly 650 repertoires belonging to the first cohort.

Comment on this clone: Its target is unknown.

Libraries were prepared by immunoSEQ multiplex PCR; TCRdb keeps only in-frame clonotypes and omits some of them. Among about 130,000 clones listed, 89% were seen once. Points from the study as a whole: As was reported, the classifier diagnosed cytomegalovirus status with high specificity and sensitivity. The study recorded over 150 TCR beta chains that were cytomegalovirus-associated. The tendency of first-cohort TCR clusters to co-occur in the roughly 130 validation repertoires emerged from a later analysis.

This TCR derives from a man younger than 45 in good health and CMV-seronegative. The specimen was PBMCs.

The CDR3 DNA reads TGTGCCAGCAGCTTCCCCGCCAGAGGGAACTCCTACGAGCAGTACTTC. The encoded protein is CASSFPARGNSYEQYF. The chain links TRBV7-2 to TRBJ2-7; TRBD2 is a possible D gene (5 bases). The germline CDR1 and CDR2 sequences are SGHTA and FQGNSA. The CDR3 sequence is 16 residues long. V was trimmed by 3 bases and J by 0 bases, leaving 15 bases between them.